This record concerns one T cell receptor (beta chain) sequence. The data derive from a study of blood T cell repertoires in COVID-19. Study-wide background: The United States, Italy and Spain supplied acute and convalescent COVID-19 samples. PBMCs, B-cell-depleted T cells, or T cells provided the cDNA or gDNA that made up the material.

Germline CDR1 reads LGHDT; CDR2 reads YNNKEL (reference sequence). After removal of 4 bases from V and 5 bases from J, the junction contained 7 bases not matched to a gene. The CDR3 loop spans 14 amino acids. In the original analysis: The assay estimated nucleated cells by amplifying reference gene primers. The protocol was immunoSEQ multiplex PCR, while the TCRdb copy is restricted to in-frame clones and leaves out a portion. V, J and clone size reflect that table, while D and trimming were determined from the DNA. This sample yields a few hundred thousand clones, of which just over 85% are seen a single time; roughly 4.5% belongs to the top ten.

This clonotype was sampled from a man aged 45-60 years with acute or convalescent COVID-19. Source material: peripheral blood. J is TRBJ2-5 and V is TRBV3-1 (or the pseudogene TRBV3-2); 7 bases line up with TRBD2. The CDR3 spells CASSRDYRHETQYF. The DNA of the CDR3 is TGTGCCAGCAGCCGGGACTACAGGCATGAGACCCAGTACTTC.